This is a list of T cell receptor beta chains from one sample in a study of blood T cell repertoires in COVID-19. Method: immunoSEQ multiplex PCR; TCRdb's copy keeps in-frame clones and lacks some. Seen here are some 40,000 clones, approximately 80% observed once, and the top ten hold more than 8.5%. What was sequenced was peripheral blood. These TCRs come from a man aged 60 to 75 in a cohort sampled during active COVID-19. Each CDR3 is given with its conserved first and last residue. Fields, in order: J gene, clone size, CDR3 length, V gene, D gene, CDR3 DNA, CDR3 protein. D genes are given only for firm matches. Not all rows give a size; the values are once, few, many and, for expanded clones, a class.

>TRBJ1-2|-|14|TRBV5-5|TRBD1
TGTGCCAGCAGCTTGGTGACAGGGCACCATGGCTACACCTTC
CASSLVTGHHGYTF
>TRBJ2-3|-|14|TRBV30|TRBD2
TGTGCCTGGAGTGTGCGGGGGATCACAGATACGCAGTATTTT
CAWSVRGITDTQYF
>TRBJ2-5|-|14|TRBV5-4|-
TGTGCCAGCAGCGCCGGACAGCGCCAAGAGACCCAGTACTTC
CASSAGQRQETQYF
>TRBJ2-7|once|15|TRBV13|TRBD1
TGTGCCAGCAGCTTGGGGGACAGGGTAGGTCGCGAGCAGTACTTC
CASSLGDRVGREQYF
>TRBJ1-2|-|16|TRBV9|-
TGTGCCAGCAGCGAAACCCAGTCCGCCCAGTGGTATGGCTACACCTTC
CASSETQSAQWYGYTF
>TRBJ2-3|-|15|TRBV9|-
TGTGCCAGCAGCGCTGACGGGGATCACACAGATACGCAGTATTTT
CASSADGDHTDTQYF
>TRBJ2-3|-|15|TRBV5-1|-
TGCGCCAGCAGCTTACGACAGATCAGCACAGATACGCAGTATTTT
CASSLRQISTDTQYF
>TRBJ1-1|-|14|TRBV19|TRBD1
TGTGCCAGTCACTGGACAGGTTTGAACACTGAAGCTTTCTTT
CASHWTGLNTEAFF
>TRBJ1-5|-|15|TRBV4-2|-
TGTGCCAGCAGCCAAGAGTACCTGAGAGATCAGCCCCAGCATTTT
CASSQEYLRDQPQHF
>TRBJ2-7|-|14|TRBV7-2|-
TGTGCCAGCTCGGACGGGGGAGCCATTAACGAGCAGTACTTC
CASSDGGAINEQYF
>TRBJ1-2|-|13|TRBV24-1|-
TGTGCCACCAGTGATTTCACAGGGAGAGGCTACACCTTC
CATSDFTGRGYTF
>TRBJ1-2|-|14|TRBV7-9|-
TGTGCCAGCAGCTTAGCAGGGCGGGGTTCCGGCTACACCTTC
CASSLAGRGSGYTF
>TRBJ2-7|-|16|TRBV5-4|TRBD2
TGTGCCAGCAGCTTGGGACGGGGACTAGCGGACTACGAGCAGTACTTC
CASSLGRGLADYEQYF
>TRBJ2-7|once|14|TRBV5-4|-
TGTGCCAGCAGCTTGTACAGGGGAGGAGGCGAGCAGTACTTC
CASSLYRGGGEQYF
>TRBJ1-4|few|15|TRBV6-5|-
TGTGCCAGCGAAGTGGGTACTCGGGGTGGTGAAAAACTGTTTTTT
CASEVGTRGGEKLFF
>TRBJ2-6|-|18|TRBV3-1/TRBV3-2|-
TGTGCCAGCAGCCAAGATAGGGGGCGGGGGGCTGGGGCCAACGTCCTGACTTTC
CASSQDRGRGAGANVLTF
>TRBJ2-7|few|11|TRBV2|-
TGTGCCAGCGCCAGGGCCTACGAGCAGTACTTC
CASARAYEQYF
>TRBJ2-6|few|16|TRBV4-1|-
TGCGCCAGCAGCCAAGTAGGTGGAGGTGGGGCCAACGTCCTGACTTTC
CASSQVGGGGANVLTF
>TRBJ1-6|-|14|TRBV11-2|-
TGTGCCAGCAGCTTTAAACAGGTTAACTCACCCCTCCACTTT
CASSFKQVNSPLHF
>TRBJ2-3|-|15|TRBV10-3|-
TGTGCCATCACCCTCACTAGCCGCATCACAGATACGCAGTATTTT
CAITLTSRITDTQYF
>TRBJ2-7|-|13|TRBV30|TRBD1
TGTGCCTGGAGTCTACAGGGGGCCATAATTAAGTACTTC
CAWSLQGAIIKYF
>TRBJ1-5|-|14|TRBV24-1|-
TGTGCCACCTCCCGGGGCGGGGTAACGCAGCCCCAGCATTTT
CATSRGGVTQPQHF
>TRBJ2-5|few|18|TRBV7-2|TRBD2
TGTGCCAGCAGCTTATCCGGACTAGCGGGAGGGGGACAAGGGACCCAGTACTTC
CASSLSGLAGGGQGTQYF
>TRBJ2-1|-|15|TRBV3-1/TRBV3-2|TRBD2
TGTGCCAGCAGCCGATCACTAGCGGGGGGGCGGGTGCAGTTCTTC
CASSRSLAGGRVQFF
>TRBJ1-1|-|13|TRBV28|-
TGTGCCAGCACCCTAGGGGGATCCCCGGCTGCTTTCTTT
CASTLGGSPAAFF
>TRBJ2-1|few|13|TRBV12-3/TRBV12-4|-
TGTGCCAGCACCCGGACAGGGAGGGATGAGCAGTTCTTC
CASTRTGRDEQFF